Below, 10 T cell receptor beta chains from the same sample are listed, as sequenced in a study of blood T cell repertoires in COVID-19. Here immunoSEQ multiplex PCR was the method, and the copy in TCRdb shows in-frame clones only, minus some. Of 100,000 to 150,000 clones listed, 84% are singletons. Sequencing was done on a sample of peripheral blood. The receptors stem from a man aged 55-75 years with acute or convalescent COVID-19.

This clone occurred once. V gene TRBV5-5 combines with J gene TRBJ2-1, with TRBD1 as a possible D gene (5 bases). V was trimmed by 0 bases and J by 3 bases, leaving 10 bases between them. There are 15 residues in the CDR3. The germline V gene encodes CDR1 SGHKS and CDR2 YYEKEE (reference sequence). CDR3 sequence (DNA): TGTGCCAGCAGCTTGGCAGGACACGGCTACAATGAGCAGTTCTTC. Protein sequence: CASSLAGHGYNEQFF.

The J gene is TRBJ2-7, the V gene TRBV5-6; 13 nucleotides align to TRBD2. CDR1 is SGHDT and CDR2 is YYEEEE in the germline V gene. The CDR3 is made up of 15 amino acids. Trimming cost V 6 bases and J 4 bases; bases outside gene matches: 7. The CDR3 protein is CASIGQGLAGYEQYF. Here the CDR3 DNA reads TGTGCCAGCATAGGCCAGGGACTAGCGGGGTACGAGCAGTACTTC.

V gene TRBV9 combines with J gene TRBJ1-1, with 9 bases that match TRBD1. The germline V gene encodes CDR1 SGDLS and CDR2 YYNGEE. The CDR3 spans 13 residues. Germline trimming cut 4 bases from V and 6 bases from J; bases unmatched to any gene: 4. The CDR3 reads CASSSDRGPEAFF. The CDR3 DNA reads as TGTGCCAGCAGCTCGGACAGGGGTCCTGAAGCTTTCTTT.

The CDR3 DNA sequence: TGTGCCTGGAGTGTACAGGGAAATTCACCCCTCCACTTT. Its protein product is CAWSVQGNSPLHF. The rearrangement links TRBV30 to TRBJ1-6; a possible D gene is TRBD1 (6 bases). Germline V lookup: CDR1 GTSNPN, CDR2 SVGIG (reference sequence). This CDR3 has 13 residues. V was trimmed by 0 bases and J by 7 bases, leaving 7 bases between them.

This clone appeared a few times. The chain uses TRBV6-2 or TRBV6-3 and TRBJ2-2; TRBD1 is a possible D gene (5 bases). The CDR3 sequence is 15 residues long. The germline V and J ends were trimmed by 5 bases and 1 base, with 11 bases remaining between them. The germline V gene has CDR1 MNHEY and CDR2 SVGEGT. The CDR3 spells CASSLDNRNTGELFF. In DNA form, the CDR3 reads TGTGCCAGCAGTCTGGACAACAGGAACACCGGGGAGCTGTTTTTT.

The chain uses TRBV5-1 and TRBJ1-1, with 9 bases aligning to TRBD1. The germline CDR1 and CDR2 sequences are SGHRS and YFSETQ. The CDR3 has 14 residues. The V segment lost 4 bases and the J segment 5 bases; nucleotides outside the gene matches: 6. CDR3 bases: TGCGCCAGCAGCGTAACAGGGGGCAGGACTGAAGCTTTCTTT. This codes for CASSVTGGRTEAFF.

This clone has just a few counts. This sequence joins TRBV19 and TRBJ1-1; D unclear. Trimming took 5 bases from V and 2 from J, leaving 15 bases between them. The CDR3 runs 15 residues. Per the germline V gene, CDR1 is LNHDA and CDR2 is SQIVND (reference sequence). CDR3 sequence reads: CASSAQNTANTEAFF. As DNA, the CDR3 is TGTGCCAGTAGTGCCCAAAACACAGCAAACACTGAAGCTTTCTTT.

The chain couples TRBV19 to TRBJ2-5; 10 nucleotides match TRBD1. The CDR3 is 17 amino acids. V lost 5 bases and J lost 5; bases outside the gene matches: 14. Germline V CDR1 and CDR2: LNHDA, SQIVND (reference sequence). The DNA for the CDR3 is TGTGCCAGTAGTCTAACCGCCGGGACAGGGGACATTGAGACCCAGTACTTC. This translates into CASSLTAGTGDIETQYF.

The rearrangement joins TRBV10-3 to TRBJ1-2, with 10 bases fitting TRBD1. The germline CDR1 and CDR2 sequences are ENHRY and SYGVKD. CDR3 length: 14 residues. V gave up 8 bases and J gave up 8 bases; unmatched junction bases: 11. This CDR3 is CAIGMRQGAFGYTF. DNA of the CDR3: TGTGCCATCGGAATGAGACAGGGGGCATTCGGCTACACCTTC.

CDR3 nucleotides: TGTGCCACCAGTGATTTGCAGGGTACAGGGGGCAATGAGCAGTTCTTC. Protein sequence: CATSDLQGTGGNEQFF. J is TRBJ2-1 and V is TRBV24-1; 8 bases fit TRBD1. Trimming cost V 0 bases and J 6 bases; bases outside gene matches: 6. The CDR3 is 16 residues long. Germline V gene sequence: CDR1 KGHDR, CDR2 SFDVKD.